The rows below give T cell receptor beta chains drawn from one sample of a study of blood T cell repertoires in COVID-19. Generated by immunoSEQ multiplex PCR, the TCRdb table keeps only in-frame clones and is missing some. The repertoire consists of 400,000 to 500,000 clones, with 70% to 90% occurring once and the leading ten covering approximately 1.5%. Sequenced input: PBMCs or T cells enriched from blood (not recorded which). These TCRs come from a woman aged 18-35 years who had been exposed to COVID-19. Each CDR3 is given with its conserved first and last residue. The order of the fields is J gene, V gene, clone size, CDR3 protein. The listing skips clone size in some rows; elsewhere it reads once, few, many or a size class.

TRBJ2-7	TRBV15	-	CATSRGSLSRGYEQYF
TRBJ2-3	TRBV28	-	CASSPPGVGTDTQYF
TRBJ2-7	TRBV7-6	-	CASSLGQNSYEQYF
TRBJ2-1	TRBV10-1	-	CDDTGGWDEQFF
TRBJ2-1	TRBV30	-	CAWSKTPYNEQFF
TRBJ2-7	TRBV7-2	-	CASSTSGGYEQYF
TRBJ1-6	TRBV4-3	-	CASSQDGLNSPLHF
TRBJ2-1	TRBV7-6	once	CASSLGSGVAGGSNNEQFF
TRBJ1-3	TRBV4-1	-	CASSQDNAGPGNTIYF
TRBJ1-4	TRBV13	-	CASRSTGTGDEKLFF